The 16 T cell receptor beta chains below all came from one sample that was sequenced in a study of T cell responses to AZD1222 COVID-19 vaccine. The method was immunoSEQ multiplex PCR; TCRdb's version includes in-frame clones alone and lacks a portion of them. This table has 210,000 or so clones, approximately 94% appearing once. Here the sequenced sample was peripheral blood, taken on day 0 of MenACWY control vaccination. Every receptor here comes from an adult in good health.

This clone was recorded once. The chain carries TRBV6-1 and TRBJ2-7; the match to TRBD1 covers 7 bases. Germline V gene lookup returns CDR1 MNHNS and CDR2 SASEGT. The CDR3 totals 19 residues. Trimming at V came to 4 bases and at J to 4 bases, leaving 22 bases not matched to a gene. The DNA of the CDR3 is TGTGCCAGCAGTGGCGGTAAGATTAACCTAGGGACAGTGCGTTACGAGCAGTACTTC. It translates to CASSGGKINLGTVRYEQYF.

This clone appeared once. The rearrangement links TRBV19 to TRBJ2-7; a possible D gene is TRBD2 (6 bases). The germline CDR1 and CDR2 sequences are LNHDA and SQIVND (reference sequence). Trimming pared 5 bases from V and 0 bases from J, leaving 11 bases between. CDR3 length: 14 residues. The CDR3 nucleotides are TGTGCCAGTAGTCTGGGGGGAACCTCCTACGAGCAGTACTTC. Encoded protein: CASSLGGTSYEQYF.

V gene TRBV9 combines with J gene TRBJ2-5; 11 bases agree with TRBD2. The CDR3 has 15 residues. Trimming took 2 bases from V and 5 from J; bases not matched to a gene: 5. The V gene's germline CDR1 is SGDLS and CDR2 YYNGEE. CDR3 DNA sequence: TGTGCCAGCAGCGTTAGCGGGGGGGCGATGGAGACCCAGTACTTC. Translated: CASSVSGGAMETQYF.

V is TRBV11-1 and J is TRBJ1-1; D gene unclear. The CDR3 has 13 amino acids. V lost 2 bases and J lost 3, with 7 bases in between. The germline CDR1 and CDR2 sequences are SGHAT and FQDESV (reference sequence). The chain's CDR3 is CASSLLWYTEAFF. The CDR3 DNA is TGTGCCAGCAGCTTACTTTGGTACACTGAAGCTTTCTTT. Using reference TRBV11-1 and TRBJ1-1 for the parts outside the CDR3, the full variable domain is EAEVAQSPRYKITEKSQAVAFWCDPISGHATLYWYRQILGQGPELLVQFQDESVVDDSQLPKDRFSAERLKGVDSTLKIQPAELGDSAMYLCASSLLWYTEAFFGQGTRLTVV.

The rearrangement links TRBV18 to TRBJ1-2; no definite D call. CDR1 is KGHSH and CDR2 is LQKENI in the germline V gene. The CDR3 sequence is 14 residues long. Trimming removed 3 bases at V and 1 base at J, with 9 bases between. The CDR3 here is CASSPVSINYGYTF. Written as DNA, the CDR3 is TGTGCCAGCTCACCGGTCAGCATTAACTATGGCTACACCTTC.

The gene calls are TRBV5-3 and TRBJ2-2; D might be TRBD1 (6 bases). TRBV5-3 is an ORF, with its function uncertain. V was trimmed by 4 bases and J by 1 base, leaving 11 bases between them. CDR3 length: 15 residues. The DNA of the CDR3 is TGTGCCAGAAGCAAAAGACAGGAGAACACCGGGGAGCTGTTTTTT. Protein product: CARSKRQENTGELFF.

This chain connects TRBV6-5 to TRBJ1-3, with 7 bases aligning to TRBD1. CDR3 size: 15 residues. Unmatched junction bases numbered 5, after V lost 6 bases and J lost 0 bases. The germline V gene encodes CDR1 MNHEY and CDR2 SVGAGI. CDR3 coding DNA: TGTGCCAGCAGGAGGACAGGCCACTCTGGAAACACCATATATTTT. Translation gives CASRRTGHSGNTIYF.

This chain joins TRBV5-4 and TRBJ1-6; a weak D match, TRBD1 (6 bases). CDR3 length: 15 residues. V lost 2 bases and J lost 7, with 13 bases in between. The V gene's germline CDR1 is SGHNT and CDR2 YYREEE (reference sequence). The chain's CDR3 is CASSFTGIVNSPLHF. DNA for the CDR3: TGTGCCAGCAGCTTTACAGGGATAGTGAATTCACCCCTCCACTTT.

This chain uses TRBV30 with TRBJ1-5, with TRBD1 matching 7 bases. V was pared by 3 bases and J by 7 bases, with 6 bases of the junction left unmatched. Looked up from germline, CDR1 is GTSNPN and CDR2 is SVGIG (reference sequence). This CDR3 is built from 13 residues. DNA of the CDR3: TGTGCCTGGAGCGGAGGGGGCTACCAGCCCCAGCATTTT. Its protein product is CAWSGGGYQPQHF.

V and J are TRBV6-5 and TRBJ1-3; 7 bases agree with TRBD1. In germline, CDR1 is MNHEY, CDR2 SVGAGI. V dropped 5 bases and J dropped 4; count of bases not matched to a gene: 5. The CDR3 has 14 residues. DNA for the CDR3: TGTGCCAGCAGTACCCCGGGACAGGGAAACACCATATATTTT. Its translation: CASSTPGQGNTIYF.

The V and J genes are TRBV4-1 and TRBJ2-1, with D maybe TRBD2 (7 bases). V was cut by 0 bases and J by 9 bases, with 15 bases left in between. This CDR3 has 15 residues. Germline values: CDR1 MGHRA, CDR2 YSYEKL. The CDR3 reads CASSQDLGGPGEQFF. CDR3 in DNA: TGCGCCAGCAGCCAAGATCTGGGGGGGCCCGGTGAGCAGTTCTTC.

V and J are TRBV5-1 and TRBJ2-2; D not certain. The ends were cut back, 0 bases at V and 1 base at J, with 4 bases in the middle. The CDR3 consists of 14 residues. CDR1 is SGHRS and CDR2 is YFSETQ in the germline V gene. The CDR3 spells CASSLAWNTGELFF. CDR3 in DNA: TGCGCCAGCAGCTTGGCCTGGAACACCGGGGAGCTGTTTTTT.

The chain's CDR3 is CASSLAGGGRHQPQHF. The CDR3 DNA is TGTGCCAGCAGCTTAGCCGGAGGGGGACGACATCAGCCCCAGCATTTT. The genes are TRBV7-8 and TRBJ1-5; the D gene is possibly TRBD1 (6 bases). This CDR3 has 16 residues. CDR1 and CDR2 (germline): SGHVS, FQNEAQ. V was trimmed by 0 bases and J by 5 bases, leaving 14 bases between them.

The V gene is TRBV6-1, the J gene TRBJ2-7; D is unresolved. CDR1 is MNHNS and CDR2 is SASEGT in the germline V gene. The CDR3 has 12 residues. Trimming took 1 base from V and 4 from J, leaving 5 bases between them. The CDR3 reads CASSEGPYEQYF. CDR3 nucleotide sequence: TGTGCCAGCAGTGAAGGACCGTACGAGCAGTACTTC.

The V gene is TRBV5-4, the J gene TRBJ1-1; D gene uncertain. The CDR3 is made up of 15 amino acids. Trimming took 1 base from V and 8 from J, leaving 18 bases between them. The germline CDR1 and CDR2 sequences are SGHNT and YYREEE (reference sequence). As DNA, the CDR3 is TGTGCCAGCAGCTTGACGAGGGCGGGGAGCAAAGAAGCTTTCTTT. This sequence encodes CASSLTRAGSKEAFF.

This chain joins TRBV11-2 and TRBJ2-2; no clear D. The V end lost 2 bases, the J end lost 8 bases, and 6 bases lay between the germline ends. The CDR3 has 12 residues. Per the germline V gene, CDR1 is SGHAT and CDR2 is FQNNGV. In nucleotides, the CDR3 is TGTGCCAGCAGCTTATTGCCAGGGGAGCTGTTTTTT. Its translation is CASSLLPGELFF.